This entry is about one T cell receptor (beta chain). The source of the sample is a study of identical twins. This CDR3 is built from 15 residues. The V end was cut by 1 base, the J end by 1 base, with 9 bases between. Germline V gene lookup returns CDR1 SEHNR and CDR2 FQNEAQ (reference sequence). A single record per CDR3 protein comes from TCRdb applying MiXCR to the 5' RACE reads. This table has some 320,000 distinct CDR3 sequences, approximately 13% appearing once. These same records also appear under a second study, on yellow fever vaccine responses in identical twins.

This TCR was sampled from a woman under 30 in good health. The sequencing sample was made of CD8+ T cells sorted from blood. V is TRBV7-9 and J is TRBJ2-3; unclear D gene. The CDR3 sequence: CASSLGRARTDTQYF. CDR3 bases: TGTGCCAGCAGCTTAGGAAGGGCCCGCACAGATACGCAGTATTTT.